Following are 7 T cell receptor beta chains from one sample sequenced in a study of blood T cell repertoires in COVID-19. Some clones are missing from TCRdb's copy, which holds only in-frame ones; the method was immunoSEQ multiplex PCR. Of more than 200,000 clones in the sample, 86% were seen once. What was sequenced was peripheral blood. The origin of the receptors is a man between 25 and 39 years old with active or convalescent COVID-19.

There are a few counts of this clone. CDR3 in amino acids: CASSLDSLDNSPLHF. As DNA, the CDR3 is TGTGCCAGCAGCCTGGACAGTCTTGATAATTCACCCCTCCACTTT. This chain joins TRBV5-6 and TRBJ1-6, with TRBD1 as a possible D gene (6 bases). Germline loops: CDR1 SGHDT, CDR2 YYEEEE. The CDR3 contains 15 residues. V lost 4 bases and J lost 5, with 13 bases in between.

V and J are TRBV19 and TRBJ2-3, with TRBD2 as a possible D gene (5 bases). This CDR3 comprises 11 residues. V was trimmed by 10 bases and J by 4 bases, leaving 9 bases between them. The germline CDR1 and CDR2 sequences are LNHDA and SQIVND (reference sequence). The CDR3 DNA is TGTGCCACCTCGAGGGCAGATACGCAGTATTTT. As protein: CATSRADTQYF.

The V gene is TRBV6-5, the J gene TRBJ1-1, with D possibly matching TRBD1 (6 bases). Trimming took 6 bases from V and 0 from J, leaving 11 bases between them. The CDR3 extends over 14 amino acids. Germline V gene lookup returns CDR1 MNHEY and CDR2 SVGAGI. For the CDR3, the DNA is TGTGCCAGCAGCAAGACAGGAATGAACACTGAAGCTTTCTTT. It codes for CASSKTGMNTEAFF.

This chain joins TRBV19 and TRBJ1-5; TRBD1 matches at 7 bases. Per the germline V gene, CDR1 is LNHDA and CDR2 is SQIVND (reference sequence). V shed 5 bases and J 4 bases; nucleotides not matched to a gene: 11. This CDR3 has 16 residues. CDR3 amino acids: CASSPDTGVSNQPQHF. The CDR3 DNA follows: TGTGCCAGTAGTCCTGATACAGGGGTATCGAATCAGCCCCAGCATTTT.

Only a few counts were recorded for this clone. The J gene is TRBJ1-4, the V gene TRBV6-6, with TRBD1 matching 9 bases. The CDR3 is 16 amino acids. V was clipped by 8 bases and J by 0 bases; unmatched bases: 7. Germline V gives CDR1 MNHNY, CDR2 SVGAGI (reference sequence). The CDR3 here is CASADRGTATNEKLFF. CDR3 bases: TGTGCCAGCGCGGACAGGGGAACCGCAACTAATGAAAAACTGTTTTTT.

This chain joins TRBV5-6 and TRBJ1-6; tentative D call: TRBD1 (5 bases). From germline, CDR1 is SGHDT and CDR2 YYEEEE. V was cut by 0 bases and J by 1 base, with 5 bases left in between. CDR3 length: 15 amino acids. The CDR3 DNA follows: TGTGCCAGCAGCTTGGACAGGTCCTATAATTCACCCCTCCACTTT. This encodes CASSLDRSYNSPLHF. Full variable domain (remainder filled in from reference TRBV5-6 and TRBJ1-6): DAGVTQSPTHLIKTRGQQVTLRCSPKSGHDTVSWYQQALGQGPQFIFQYYEEEERQRGNFPDRFSGHQFPNYSSELNVNALLLGDSALYLCASSLDRSYNSPLHFGNGTRLTVT.

This chain joins TRBV7-8 and TRBJ1-4; tentatively, D is TRBD1 (6 bases). Trimming left V 1 base short and J 8 bases short, with 14 bases between. CDR1 and CDR2 from the germline V gene are SGHVS and FQNEAQ. The CDR3 is made up of 15 amino acids. The CDR3 DNA is TGTGCCAGCAGCTTAGTTCCGGGGGGCGCAGAAAAACTGTTTTTT. Translating it yields CASSLVPGGAEKLFF. The variable domain in full, with the rest retrieved from reference TRBV7-8 and TRBJ1-4, is GAGVSQSPRYKVAKRGQDVALRCDPISGHVSLFWYQQALGQGPEFLTYFQNEAQLDKSGLPSDRFFAERPEGSVSTLKIQRTQQEDSAVYLCASSLVPGGAEKLFFGSGTQLSVL.